The 20 T cell receptor beta chains reported below all come from one sample, sequenced in a study of cytomegalovirus exposure and HLA in healthy donors. Primers for the PCR totalled 60 Vbeta and 13 Jbeta. This table comes from immunoSEQ multiplex PCR, and its TCRdb copy is limited to in-frame clones, with some not included. The sample includes 210,000 or so clones, roughly 78% of them seen just once. The material sequenced was PBMCs. The receptors come from a boy younger than 18 in good health and CMV-seronegative.

A single count supports this clone. The chain employs TRBV30 and TRBJ2-3; TRBD1 agrees at 9 bases. The CDR3 consists of 13 residues. Per germline, CDR1 GTSNPN and CDR2 SVGIG (reference sequence). J was trimmed by 2 bases and V by 7 bases; bases with no gene match: 4. The CDR3: CAFGQGITDTQYF. The CDR3 DNA sequence: TGTGCCTTCGGACAGGGGATCACAGATACGCAGTATTTT.

The chain couples TRBV5-4 to TRBJ1-2, with a possible D match to TRBD1 (5 bases). The CDR3 sequence is 12 residues long. CDR1 and CDR2 from the germline V gene are SGHNT and YYREEE (reference sequence). The V and J ends lost 3 bases and 8 bases respectively, with 11 bases between them. The DNA of the CDR3 is TGTGCCAGCAGCTGGGGGGGGGACGGCTACACCTTC. Translated: CASSWGGDGYTF.

The chain couples TRBV6-6 to TRBJ2-7; no firm D call. CDR3 length equals 12 residues. Trimming left V 2 bases short and J 4 bases short, with 6 bases between. The germline CDR1 and CDR2 sequences are MNHNY and SVGAGI (reference sequence). CDR3 amino acids: CASSYLRYEQYF. CDR3 sequence (DNA): TGTGCCAGCAGTTACCTCCGTTACGAGCAGTACTTC.

V usage is TRBV7-2 and J usage is TRBJ2-3, with 7 positions matching TRBD2. Germline-derived CDR1 and CDR2 are SGHTA and FQGNSA. The junction had 7 bases not matched to a gene; V was cut back by 1 base and J by 0 bases. This CDR3 spans 17 amino acids. CDR3 loop: CASSLDLASGSTDTQYF. The DNA of the CDR3 is TGTGCCAGCAGCTTAGATTTGGCTAGCGGTAGCACAGATACGCAGTATTTT.

This clone was observed once. CDR3 protein: CASSSTGGTEAFF. CDR3 nucleotides: TGTGCCAGCAGTTCTACAGGGGGCACTGAAGCTTTCTTT. This chain links TRBV6-6 with TRBJ1-1, with 8 bases lining up with TRBD1. This CDR3 has 13 residues. With V trimmed by 4 bases and J by 4 bases, 2 bases remained unmatched. Germline-derived CDR1 and CDR2 are MNHNY and SVGAGI (reference sequence).

The chain joins TRBV10-3 to TRBJ2-5; 8 bases line up with TRBD1. This CDR3 is built from 14 residues. The germline V gene encodes CDR1 ENHRY and CDR2 SYGVKD. Trimming at V came to 6 bases and at J to 5 bases, leaving 8 bases not matched to a gene. Here the CDR3 DNA reads TGTGCCATCAGGGCGACAGGGGAGGACGAGACCCAGTACTTC. Translating gives CAIRATGEDETQYF.

This clone came up a few times. The chain combines TRBV7-2 with TRBJ2-1, with D possibly being TRBD2 (6 bases). The CDR3 runs 16 residues. Trimming removed 3 bases from V and 4 bases from J, with 16 bases in between. The germline V gene has CDR1 SGHTA and CDR2 FQGNSA. The chain's CDR3 is CASSFLAVSRYNEQFF. The DNA for the CDR3 is TGTGCCAGCAGCTTCTTAGCGGTGAGCCGTTACAATGAGCAGTTCTTC.

The table lists this clone with a count of one. The chain links TRBV19 to TRBJ1-1, with D tentatively TRBD1 (5 bases). Trimming shortened V by 1 base and J by 4 bases, and 13 bases separated the two germline ends. Germline CDR1 is LNHDA and CDR2 is SQIVND (reference sequence). The CDR3 length is 15 residues. CDR3 nucleotides: TGTGCCAGTAGTATAGGAGGTGGGGGGTCCACTGAAGCTTTCTTT. Translating gives CASSIGGGGSTEAFF.

Here the CDR3 DNA reads TGTGCCATCAGTGACAGACAAGAGACCCAGTACTTC. Amino acid sequence: CAISDRQETQYF. V gene TRBV10-3 combines with J gene TRBJ2-5; D is unclear. The ends were cut back, 3 bases at V and 2 bases at J, with 4 bases in the middle. The CDR3 is 12 amino acids. Germline CDR1 ENHRY, CDR2 SYGVKD.

This clone was detected only a few times. CDR3 amino acids: CASTPGGNTGELFF. The CDR3 nucleotides are TGTGCCAGCACCCCCGGCGGGAACACCGGGGAGCTGTTTTTT. The rearrangement uses TRBV7-2 and TRBJ2-2; D call uncertain. The CDR3 has 14 residues. V was pared by 7 bases and J by 1 base, with 10 bases between. Germline V gives CDR1 SGHTA, CDR2 FQGNSA.

V and J are TRBV2 and TRBJ1-3, with unresolved D. The germline V gene has CDR1 SNHLY and CDR2 FYNNEI. This CDR3 is built from 14 residues. Trimming removed 8 bases at V and 0 bases at J, with 11 bases between. For the CDR3, the DNA is TGTGCCAGCGTCGTTTCGAGCTCTGGAAACACCATATATTTT. It is translated as CASVVSSSGNTIYF.

The rearrangement uses TRBV25-1 and TRBJ2-3, with 9 bases fitting TRBD1. The CDR3 sequence is 15 residues long. Germline CDR1 and CDR2: MGHDK and SYGVNS. Germline trimming cut 7 bases from V and 6 bases from J; bases unmatched to any gene: 11. The CDR3 protein is CASTPRTGEDDTQYF. CDR3 DNA: TGTGCCAGCACCCCCCGGACAGGGGAGGACGATACGCAGTATTTT.

The genes are TRBV11-3 and TRBJ1-3, with unresolved D. V gave up 0 bases and J gave up 2 bases, with 8 bases separating them. The germline CDR1 and CDR2 sequences are SGHNT and YENEEA. This CDR3 contains 15 residues. The CDR3 nucleotides read TGTGCCAGCAGCTTAGATTCCTCCCCTGGAAACACCATATATTTT. It codes for CASSLDSSPGNTIYF.

This clone has only a few counts. The chain employs TRBV27 and TRBJ1-4; the D gene is possibly TRBD1 (5 bases). This CDR3 contains 13 residues. Trimming took 6 bases from V and 7 from J, leaving 12 bases between them. Germline-derived CDR1 and CDR2 are MNHEY and SMNVEV (reference sequence). The CDR3 DNA reads TGTGCCAGCAGCGGGCAGGGACTTGAAAAACTGTTTTTT. This codes for CASSGQGLEKLFF.

The chain couples TRBV28 to TRBJ2-7; 8 positions agree with TRBD1. Germline lookup yields CDR1 MDHEN and CDR2 SYDVKM. The CDR3 has 17 amino acids. After removal of 4 bases from V and 4 bases from J, the junction contained 15 bases not matched to a gene. CDR3 DNA: TGTGCCAGCAGTTCTAGGTGGGACAGGTCGGGTCTGTACGAGCAGTACTTC. Translating gives CASSSRWDRSGLYEQYF.

This chain links TRBV6-5 with TRBJ1-1, with a tentative D call TRBD1 (5 bases). The CDR3 spans 14 residues. Germline CDR1 reads MNHEY; CDR2 reads SVGAGI. V shed 5 bases and J shed 5 bases, with 15 bases lying between them. For the CDR3, the DNA is TGTGCCAGCAGTCGCCCGGGGGGGGGAACTGAAGCTTTCTTT. Amino acids: CASSRPGGGTEAFF.

The CDR3 DNA follows: TGTGCCAGCTCACCGGTATCGGGGGATCAGCCCCAGCATTTT. Its protein is CASSPVSGDQPQHF. The J gene is TRBJ1-5, the V gene TRBV18; TRBD1 might be the D (5 bases). V lost 3 bases, J lost 5 bases, and 11 bases lay in between. CDR1 is KGHSH and CDR2 is LQKENI in the germline V gene. CDR3 size: 14 residues. The variable domain in full, with the rest retrieved from reference TRBV18 and TRBJ1-5, is NAGVMQNPRHLVRRRGQEARLRCSPMKGHSHVYWYRQLPEEGLKFMVYLQKENIIDESGMPKERFSAEFPKEGPSILRIQQVVRGDSAAYFCASSPVSGDQPQHFGDGTRLSIL.

V usage is TRBV27 and J usage is TRBJ2-7; TRBD2 is a possible D gene (6 bases). Germline lookup yields CDR1 MNHEY and CDR2 SMNVEV (reference sequence). The CDR3 is 15 amino acids. Trimming pared 5 bases from V and 5 bases from J, leaving 19 bases between. CDR3 bases: TGTGCCAGCAGTCAAATGGACCCTAGGGAGGACGAGCAGTACTTC. It is translated as CASSQMDPREDEQYF.

The chain recombines TRBV29-1 with TRBJ2-5, with 10 bases matching TRBD1. Germline CDR1 SQVTM, CDR2 ANQGSEA. The CDR3 sequence is 13 residues long. V was clipped by 3 bases and J by 5 bases; unmatched bases: 3. This CDR3 is CSVETGGVETQYF. As DNA, the CDR3 is TGCAGCGTTGAGACAGGGGGCGTGGAGACCCAGTACTTC. Together with reference TRBV29-1 and TRBJ2-5, the CDR3 gives the full variable domain: SAVISQKPSRDICQRGTSLTIQCQVDSQVTMMFWYRQQPGQSLTLIATANQGSEATYESGFVIDKFPISRPNLTFSTLTVSNMSPEDSSIYLCSVETGGVETQYFGPGTRLLVL.

V usage is TRBV6-5 and J usage is TRBJ2-3, with D hard to call. This CDR3 region has 14 residues. CDR1 is MNHEY, CDR2 SVGAGI, per germline. V was clipped by 2 bases and J by 4 bases, with 10 bases between them. The CDR3: CASSYRSVPDTQYF. CDR3 nucleotide sequence: TGTGCCAGCAGTTACCGGTCGGTCCCAGATACGCAGTATTTT.